One sample yielded the 29 T cell receptor beta chains listed below, sequenced in a study of T-cell reconstitution after alpha-beta-depleted transplantation in children. For TCRbeta, the library was prepared with unique molecular identifiers. MiXCR, run by TCRdb on the PCR reads, gives a single entry per CDR3 protein. The table has a few hundred thousand distinct CDR3 sequences, around 25% seen once. Sequencing used PBMCs, mostly from graft donor cells, obtained 360 days after TCRalphabeta/CD19-depleted stem cell transplant. All receptors come from a female patient aged 2-9 years who had a stem cell transplant for congenital amegakaryocytic thrombocytopenia, so the T cells may come from the graft donor.

The gene calls are TRBV27 and TRBJ2-7; 9 bases match TRBD1. The CDR3 spans 15 residues. Germline V gene lookup returns CDR1 MNHEY and CDR2 SMNVEV (reference sequence). J was trimmed by 7 bases and V by 5 bases; bases with no gene match: 12. In nucleotides, the CDR3 is TGTGCCAGCAGTGTCCGGACAGGGGTGGTTGATGAGCAGTACTTC. The encoded protein is CASSVRTGVVDEQYF.

The chain has TRBV29-1 and TRBJ2-3; 7 bases match TRBD1. Germline V gene data show CDR1 as SQVTM and CDR2 as ANQGSEA. CDR3 length equals 15 residues. V trimming: 6 bases; J trimming: 3 bases; junction bases outside the gene matches: 12. This chain's CDR3 is CSVAHRGTRTDTQYF. CDR3 DNA sequence: TGCAGCGTGGCTCACAGGGGAACGCGTACAGATACGCAGTATTTT.

Worth noting for this clonotype: Germline is not matched at one junction end, which may reflect a read error. This chain joins TRBV12-3 or TRBV12-4 and TRBJ1-6; no firm D call. The CDR3 has 11 residues. The CDR3 here is CASSLGDNPRF. In nucleotides, the CDR3 is TGTGCCAGCAGTTTAGGGGATAATCCCCGATTT.

The chain is built from TRBV5-4 and TRBJ2-1; TRBD2 aligns across 8 bases. Trimming removed 0 bases from V and 9 bases from J; junction bases left unmatched: 5. Germline V CDR1 and CDR2: SGHNT, YYREEE (reference sequence). This CDR3 spans 14 amino acids. In DNA, the CDR3 is TGTGCCAGCAGCTTGGGCGGGAGGACAAGTGAGCAGTTCTTC. This sequence encodes CASSLGGRTSEQFF. Based on the CDR3 plus reference TRBV5-4 and TRBJ2-1, the full variable domain is ETGVTQSPTHLIKTRGQQVTLRCSSQSGHNTVSWYQQALGQGPQFIFQYYREEENGRGNFPPRFSGLQFPNYSSELNVNALELDDSALYLCASSLGGRTSEQFFGPGTRLTVL.

Only a few counts were recorded for this clonotype. V gene TRBV7-2 combines with J gene TRBJ2-1, with 9 bases lining up with TRBD2. The length of the CDR3 is 16 residues. V lost 0 bases to trimming and J lost 4 bases; unmatched junction nucleotides: 4. Germline values: CDR1 SGHTA, CDR2 FQGNSA. CDR3 protein: CASSLAGLALYNEQFF. For the CDR3, the DNA is TGTGCCAGCAGCTTAGCGGGACTAGCCCTTTACAATGAGCAGTTCTTC.

V is TRBV7-9 and J is TRBJ2-1, with 10 nucleotides matching TRBD2. J gave up 7 bases and V 5 bases, and 11 bases lay outside the gene matches. The CDR3 has 16 amino acids. Germline CDR1 and CDR2: SEHNR and FQNEAQ (reference sequence). CDR3 bases: TGTGCCAGCAGCCTAAATCTAGCGGGAGTTCGTAATGAGCAGTTCTTC. Translating gives CASSLNLAGVRNEQFF.

This chain joins TRBV18 and TRBJ2-7; 7 bases match TRBD1. Germline V gives CDR1 KGHSH, CDR2 LQKENI. The CDR3 sequence is 15 residues long. The V segment lost 2 bases and the J segment 4 bases; nucleotides outside the gene matches: 8. The CDR3 DNA sequence: TGTGCCAGCTCACCATTCACAGGGGAATTGTACGAGCAGTACTTC. Encoded protein: CASSPFTGELYEQYF.

The V call is TRBV12-3 or TRBV12-4, the J call TRBJ1-5; D is ambiguous. The V gene lost 0 bases and the J gene lost 3 bases, with 9 bases spanning the gap. The CDR3 is made up of 15 amino acids. The CDR3 reads CASSLAYGDNQPQHF. The CDR3 DNA sequence: TGTGCCAGCAGTTTAGCTTACGGGGACAATCAGCCCCAGCATTTT.

The V call is TRBV12-3 or TRBV12-4, the J call TRBJ2-5; D possibly corresponds to TRBD1 (6 bases). V was pared by 8 bases and J by 5 bases, with 15 bases between. CDR3 length equals 13 residues. CDR3 in DNA: TGTGCCAGCCGTGAACAGGGTCTGGAGACCCAGTACTTC. Protein: CASREQGLETQYF.

In DNA form, the CDR3 reads TGCGCCAGCAGCTTGGCCCATAGGGGAGGCTACACCTTC. This sequence encodes CASSLAHRGGYTF. The chain employs TRBV5-1 and TRBJ1-2, with D possibly being TRBD1 (5 bases). Between the trimmed V and J ends, which lost 0 bases and 8 bases, there was a span of 11 bases. Germline V gene sequence: CDR1 SGHRS, CDR2 YFSETQ. CDR3 length equals 13 residues.

The gene calls are TRBV14 and TRBJ2-7, with D tentatively TRBD2 (5 bases). The CDR3 is 13 residues long. Germline lookup yields CDR1 SGHDN and CDR2 FVKESK. Trimming removed 1 base at V and 4 bases at J, with 8 bases between. CDR3 loop: CASSQVPGYEQYF. In DNA form, the CDR3 reads TGTGCCAGCAGCCAAGTTCCGGGGTACGAGCAGTACTTC.

The chain employs TRBV7-2 and TRBJ2-1; D call uncertain. The germline gives CDR1 SGHTA, CDR2 FQGNSA. V gave up 3 bases and J gave up 1 base, with 10 bases separating them. The CDR3 totals 15 residues. This chain's CDR3 is CASSFSHPSYNEQFF. CDR3 nucleotide sequence: TGTGCCAGCAGCTTTAGCCACCCTTCCTACAATGAGCAGTTCTTC. The full variable domain, completed using reference TRBV7-2 and TRBJ2-1, is GAGVSQSPSNKVTEKGKDVELRCDPISGHTALYWYRQSLGQGLEFLIYFQGNSAPDKSGLPSDRFSAERTGGSVSTLTIQRTQQEDSAVYLCASSFSHPSYNEQFFGPGTRLTVL.

The chain is built from TRBV15 and TRBJ2-7; D perhaps matches TRBD1 (6 bases). The CDR3 contains 13 residues. The V end lost 11 bases, the J end lost 1 base, and 15 bases lay between the germline ends. CDR1 and CDR2 (germline): LNHNV, YYDKDF (reference sequence). CDR3 bases: TGTGCCTTAAAAGGGCAGGGGTCCTACGAGCAGTACTTC. It specifies CALKGQGSYEQYF.

J is TRBJ2-1 and V is TRBV27; 8 nucleotides align to TRBD2. CDR1 is MNHEY, CDR2 SMNVEV, per germline (reference sequence). CDR3 size: 14 residues. Losses at the gene ends were 6 bases for V and 5 bases for J; bases not matched to a gene: 6. The CDR3 nucleotides are TGTGCCAGCAGGACGGGACTAGAGGACAATGAGCAGTTCTTC. Protein product: CASRTGLEDNEQFF.

The J gene is TRBJ2-3, the V gene TRBV12-3 or TRBV12-4; maybe TRBD1 (5 bases). Trimming cost V 1 base and J 1 base, with 9 bases left between them. This CDR3 contains 15 residues. The CDR3 loop is CASSLVGDRTDTQYF. The DNA of the CDR3 is TGTGCCAGCAGTTTAGTAGGGGATCGCACAGATACGCAGTATTTT.

CDR3 nucleotides: TGCAGTGCTAGAGTACTGAGGTCCTACGAGCAGTACTTC. Protein: CSARVLRSYEQYF. The gene calls are TRBV20-1 and TRBJ2-7; D ambiguous. This CDR3 contains 13 residues. The germline V gene encodes CDR1 DFQATT and CDR2 SNEGSKA (reference sequence). The V end was cut by 1 base, the J end by 1 base, with 8 bases between.

There are a few counts of this clonotype. The V call is TRBV2, the J call TRBJ2-7; D gene uncertain. This CDR3 contains 16 residues. The V end was cut by 0 bases, the J end by 7 bases, with 19 bases between. Germline values: CDR1 SNHLY, CDR2 FYNNEI. Written as DNA, the CDR3 is TGTGCCAGCAGTGAAGCGCTGGGGATATATACGAGGGAGCAGTACTTC. Amino acid sequence: CASSEALGIYTREQYF.

This clonotype turned up a few times. This chain joins TRBV2 and TRBJ2-7, with a tentative D call TRBD2 (6 bases). Deletions cut 6 bases from V and 7 bases from J, with 19 bases between. The germline V gene has CDR1 SNHLY and CDR2 FYNNEI. The CDR3 loop spans 14 amino acids. The CDR3 DNA is TGTGCCAGCAGACTACCGGGAGAAAACCCGGAGCAGTACTTC. It yields the protein CASRLPGENPEQYF.

Only one count was recorded for this clonotype. At one end, the junction sequence differs from germline, possibly due to a read error. V usage is TRBV6-5 and J usage is TRBJ1-4, with unresolved D. Germline V gene lookup returns CDR1 MNHEY and CDR2 SVGAGI. The length of the CDR3 is 14 residues. CDR3 DNA: TGTTCCAGCAGTTTGACTCGGTCGAATGAAAAACTGTTTTTT. As protein: CSSSLTRSNEKLFF.

The chain joins TRBV6-2 or TRBV6-3 to TRBJ2-3, with D unclear. The germline V and J ends were trimmed by 7 bases and 0 bases, with 5 bases remaining between them. CDR1 and CDR2 from the germline V gene are MNHEY and SVGEGT. The CDR3 sequence is 12 residues long. The CDR3 DNA reads as TGTGCCAGCACCCAAAGCACAGATACGCAGTATTTT. As protein: CASTQSTDTQYF.

The chain recombines TRBV4-1 with TRBJ2-7, with 9 bases that match TRBD1. This CDR3 is built from 16 residues. V shed 0 bases, J shed 4 bases, and the junction held 7 bases outside the gene matches. Germline V lookup: CDR1 MGHRA, CDR2 YSYEKL. The CDR3 loop reads CASSQDSTGGSYEQYF. For the CDR3, the DNA is TGCGCCAGCAGCCAAGATTCTACAGGGGGCTCGTACGAGCAGTACTTC.

V is TRBV29-1 and J is TRBJ2-1; TRBD2 aligns across 9 bases. The CDR3 extends over 14 amino acids. The ends lost 3 bases at V and 3 bases at J; junction bases unmatched: 3. Germline V gene lookup returns CDR1 SQVTM and CDR2 ANQGSEA. CDR3 sequence: CSVDRAGGYNEQFF. CDR3 nucleotide sequence: TGCAGCGTTGATCGAGCGGGAGGCTACAATGAGCAGTTCTTC.

The chain combines TRBV12-3 or TRBV12-4 with TRBJ2-7, with TRBD2 as a possible D gene (5 bases). V was cut by 3 bases and J by 2 bases, with 8 bases left in between. This CDR3 is 13 amino acids long. In DNA form, the CDR3 reads TGTGCCAGCAGTTTGGACGGGGCCTACGAGCAGTACTTC. It yields the protein CASSLDGAYEQYF.

This clonotype came up many times. V gene TRBV29-1 combines with J gene TRBJ2-1; possibly TRBD2 for D (6 bases). Germline-derived CDR1 and CDR2 are SQVTM and ANQGSEA. This CDR3 has 13 amino acids. Trimming pared 7 bases from V and 4 bases from J, leaving 14 bases between. In DNA form, the CDR3 reads TGCAGCGCTCCGGGACTCATGTACAATGAGCAGTTCTTC. Translating gives CSAPGLMYNEQFF.

The V call is TRBV2, the J call TRBJ1-5; D gene uncertain. The CDR3 loop spans 15 amino acids. V dropped 5 bases and J dropped 4 bases, with 15 bases sitting between them. Germline CDR1 is SNHLY and CDR2 is FYNNEI. The CDR3 DNA reads TGTGCCAGCAGTCCTACAAGGTTGGGAAATCAGCCCCAGCATTTT. It encodes CASSPTRLGNQPQHF.

The V gene is TRBV11-2, the J gene TRBJ2-3; TRBD1 is a possible D gene (6 bases). This CDR3 has 13 amino acids. The V gene's germline CDR1 is SGHAT and CDR2 FQNNGV. Trimming pared 1 base from V and 6 bases from J, leaving 8 bases between. CDR3 sequence: CASSLVQGDTQYF. The CDR3 DNA sequence: TGTGCCAGCAGCTTAGTCCAGGGGGATACGCAGTATTTT.

There are many counts of this clonotype. DNA for the CDR3: TGTGCCAGCAGTGAGCACCGACTAGGGGTCGACGAGCAGTACTTC. Translating gives CASSEHRLGVDEQYF. This chain uses TRBV25-1 with TRBJ2-7; maybe TRBD2 (6 bases). CDR1 and CDR2 from the germline V gene are MGHDK and SYGVNS. The CDR3 runs 15 residues. The V end lost 3 bases, the J end lost 5 bases, and 17 bases lay between the germline ends.

This clonotype appeared many times. This chain joins TRBV2 and TRBJ2-3; 9 nucleotides align to TRBD1. CDR1 and CDR2 (germline): SNHLY, FYNNEI. V was clipped by 3 bases and J by 0 bases; unmatched bases: 13. The CDR3 is made up of 19 amino acids. The CDR3 DNA sequence: TGTGCCAGCAGTGACCCTTCATACGCCACAGGGGGCAGCACAGATACGCAGTATTTT. It is translated as CASSDPSYATGGSTDTQYF.

The CDR3 region is CSVAEDHYNSPLHF. CDR3 nucleotides: TGCAGCGTTGCGGAGGACCACTATAATTCACCCCTCCACTTT. The rearrangement uses TRBV29-1 and TRBJ1-6; no clear D gene. Looked up from germline, CDR1 is SQVTM and CDR2 is ANQGSEA. Trimming pared 4 bases from V and 3 bases from J, leaving 10 bases between. This CDR3 has 14 residues.